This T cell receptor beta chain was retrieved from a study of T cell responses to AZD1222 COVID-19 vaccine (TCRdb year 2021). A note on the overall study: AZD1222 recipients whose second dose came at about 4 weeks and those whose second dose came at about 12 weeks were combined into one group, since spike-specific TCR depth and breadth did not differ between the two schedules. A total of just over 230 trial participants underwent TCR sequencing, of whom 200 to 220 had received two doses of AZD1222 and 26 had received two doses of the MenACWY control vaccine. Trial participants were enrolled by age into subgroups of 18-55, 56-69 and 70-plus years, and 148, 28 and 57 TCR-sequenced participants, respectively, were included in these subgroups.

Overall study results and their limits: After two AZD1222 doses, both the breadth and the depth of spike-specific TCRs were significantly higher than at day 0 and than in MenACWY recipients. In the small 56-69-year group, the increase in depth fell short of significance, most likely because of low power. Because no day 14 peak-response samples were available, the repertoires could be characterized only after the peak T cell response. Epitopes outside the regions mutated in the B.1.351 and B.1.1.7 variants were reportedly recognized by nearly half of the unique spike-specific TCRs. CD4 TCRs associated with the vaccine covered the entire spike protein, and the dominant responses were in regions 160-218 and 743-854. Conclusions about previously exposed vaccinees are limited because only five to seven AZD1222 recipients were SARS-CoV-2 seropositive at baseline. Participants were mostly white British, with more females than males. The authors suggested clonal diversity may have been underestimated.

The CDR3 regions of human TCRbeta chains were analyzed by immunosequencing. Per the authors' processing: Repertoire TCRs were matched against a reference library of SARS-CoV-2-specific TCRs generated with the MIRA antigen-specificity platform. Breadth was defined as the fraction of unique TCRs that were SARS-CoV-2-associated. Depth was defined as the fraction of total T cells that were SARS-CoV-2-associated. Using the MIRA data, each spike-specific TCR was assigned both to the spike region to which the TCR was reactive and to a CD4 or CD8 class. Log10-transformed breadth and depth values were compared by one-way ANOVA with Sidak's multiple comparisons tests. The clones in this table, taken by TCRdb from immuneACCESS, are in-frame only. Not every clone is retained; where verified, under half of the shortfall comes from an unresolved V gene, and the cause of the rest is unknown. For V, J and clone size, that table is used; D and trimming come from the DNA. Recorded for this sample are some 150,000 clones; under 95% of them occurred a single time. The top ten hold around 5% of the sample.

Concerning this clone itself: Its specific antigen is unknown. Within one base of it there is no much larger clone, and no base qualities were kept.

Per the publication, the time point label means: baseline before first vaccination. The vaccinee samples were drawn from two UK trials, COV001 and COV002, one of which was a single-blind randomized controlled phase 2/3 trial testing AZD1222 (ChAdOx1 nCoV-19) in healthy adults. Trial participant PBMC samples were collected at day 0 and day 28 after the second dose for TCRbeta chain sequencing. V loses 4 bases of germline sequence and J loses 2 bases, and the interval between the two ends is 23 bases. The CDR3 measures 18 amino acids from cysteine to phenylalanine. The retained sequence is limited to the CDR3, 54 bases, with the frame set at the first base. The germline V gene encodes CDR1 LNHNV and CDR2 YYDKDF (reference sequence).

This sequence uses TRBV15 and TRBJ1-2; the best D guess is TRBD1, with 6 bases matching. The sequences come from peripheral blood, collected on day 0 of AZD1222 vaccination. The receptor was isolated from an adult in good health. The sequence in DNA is TGTGCCACCAGCATCGGGGTAGGGGGAATCATAAGGAACTATGGCTACACCTTC. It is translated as CATSIGVGGIIRNYGYTF.